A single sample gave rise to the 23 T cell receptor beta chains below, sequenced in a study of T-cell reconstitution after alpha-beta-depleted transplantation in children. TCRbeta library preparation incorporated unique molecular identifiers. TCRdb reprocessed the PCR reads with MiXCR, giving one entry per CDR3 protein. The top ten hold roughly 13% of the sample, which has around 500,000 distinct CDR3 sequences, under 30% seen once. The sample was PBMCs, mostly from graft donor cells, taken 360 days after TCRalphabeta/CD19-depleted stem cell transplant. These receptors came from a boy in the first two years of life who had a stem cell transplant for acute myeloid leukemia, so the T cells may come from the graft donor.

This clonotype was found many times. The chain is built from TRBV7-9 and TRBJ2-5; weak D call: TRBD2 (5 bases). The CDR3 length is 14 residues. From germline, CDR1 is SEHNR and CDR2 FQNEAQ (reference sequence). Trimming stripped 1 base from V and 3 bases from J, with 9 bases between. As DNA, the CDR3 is TGTGCCAGCAGCTTAGGCGGGTTGAAAGAGACCCAGTACTTC. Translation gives CASSLGGLKETQYF.

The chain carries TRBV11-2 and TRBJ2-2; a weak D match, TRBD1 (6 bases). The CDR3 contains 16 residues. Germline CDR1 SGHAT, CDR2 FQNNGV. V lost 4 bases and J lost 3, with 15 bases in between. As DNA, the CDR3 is TGTGCCAGCAGCTATAGTACAGGGTTGGACACCGGGGAGCTGTTTTTT. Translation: CASSYSTGLDTGELFF.

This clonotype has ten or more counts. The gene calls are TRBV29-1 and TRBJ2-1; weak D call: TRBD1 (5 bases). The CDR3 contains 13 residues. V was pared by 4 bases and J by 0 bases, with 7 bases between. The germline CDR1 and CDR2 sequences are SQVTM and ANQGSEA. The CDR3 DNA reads TGCAGCGTTGTTACAGGCTCCTACAATGAGCAGTTCTTC. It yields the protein CSVVTGSYNEQFF.

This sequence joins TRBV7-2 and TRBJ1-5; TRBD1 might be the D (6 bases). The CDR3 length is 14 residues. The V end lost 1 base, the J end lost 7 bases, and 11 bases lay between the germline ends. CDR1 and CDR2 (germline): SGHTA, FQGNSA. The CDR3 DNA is TGTGCCAGCAGCTTAGGACAGGAGGGGCAGCCCCAGCATTTT. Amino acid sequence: CASSLGQEGQPQHF.

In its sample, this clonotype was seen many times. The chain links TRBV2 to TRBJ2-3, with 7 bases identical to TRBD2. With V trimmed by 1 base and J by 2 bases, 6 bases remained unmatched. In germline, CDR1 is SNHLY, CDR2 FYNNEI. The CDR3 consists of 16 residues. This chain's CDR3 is CASSEVGGTTTDTQYF. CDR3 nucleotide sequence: TGTGCCAGCAGTGAAGTTGGAGGGACTACCACAGATACGCAGTATTTT.

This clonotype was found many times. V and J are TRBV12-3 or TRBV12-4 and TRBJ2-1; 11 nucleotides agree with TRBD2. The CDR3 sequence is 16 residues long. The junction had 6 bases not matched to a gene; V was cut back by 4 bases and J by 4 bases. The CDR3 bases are TGTGCCAGCAGTTCGGTAGCGGGGGGGCGGTACAATGAGCAGTTCTTC. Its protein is CASSSVAGGRYNEQFF.

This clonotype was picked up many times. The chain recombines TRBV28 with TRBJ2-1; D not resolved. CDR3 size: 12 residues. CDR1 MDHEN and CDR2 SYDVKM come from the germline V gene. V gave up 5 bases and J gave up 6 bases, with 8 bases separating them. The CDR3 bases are TGTGCCAGCAGTATTTCGAGCAATGAGCAGTTCTTC. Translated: CASSISSNEQFF.

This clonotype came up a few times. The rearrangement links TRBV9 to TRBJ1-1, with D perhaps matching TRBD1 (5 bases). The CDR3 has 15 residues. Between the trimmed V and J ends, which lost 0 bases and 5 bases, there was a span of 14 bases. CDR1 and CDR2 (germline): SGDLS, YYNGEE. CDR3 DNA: TGTGCCAGCAGCGTAGAAGGTGCAGGGCAAACTGAAGCTTTCTTT. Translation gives CASSVEGAGQTEAFF.

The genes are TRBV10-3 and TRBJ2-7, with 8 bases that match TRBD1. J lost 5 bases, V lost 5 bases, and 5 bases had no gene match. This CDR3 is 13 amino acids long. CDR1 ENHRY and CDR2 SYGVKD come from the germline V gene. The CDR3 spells CAISSDRANEQYF. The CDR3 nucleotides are TGTGCCATCAGTTCGGACAGGGCCAACGAGCAGTACTTC.

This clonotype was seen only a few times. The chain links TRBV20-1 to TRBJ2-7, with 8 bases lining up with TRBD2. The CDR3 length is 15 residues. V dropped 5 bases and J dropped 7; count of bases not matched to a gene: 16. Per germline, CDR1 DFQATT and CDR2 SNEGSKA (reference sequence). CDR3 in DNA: TGCAGTGCTCAAGCTGGGGCGGGGGGTCCTTCGGAGCAGTACGTC. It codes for CSAQAGAGGPSEQYV.

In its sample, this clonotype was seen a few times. For the CDR3, the DNA is TGTGCCAGCAGTTCCACGCGCGGGGAGCAGTACGTC. Protein: CASSSTRGEQYV. This chain joins TRBV28 and TRBJ2-7; a weak D match, TRBD2 (5 bases). There are 12 residues in the CDR3. Germline-derived CDR1 and CDR2 are MDHEN and SYDVKM. V gave up 4 bases and J gave up 7 bases, with 11 bases separating them.

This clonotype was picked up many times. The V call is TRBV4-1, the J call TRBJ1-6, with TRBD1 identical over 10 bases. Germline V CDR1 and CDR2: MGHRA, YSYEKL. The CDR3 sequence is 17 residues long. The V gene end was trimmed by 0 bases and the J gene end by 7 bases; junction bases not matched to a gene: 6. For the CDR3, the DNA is TGCGCCAGCAGCCAAGATCCGGGACAGGGGAGGAATTCACCCCTCCACTTT. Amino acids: CASSQDPGQGRNSPLHF.

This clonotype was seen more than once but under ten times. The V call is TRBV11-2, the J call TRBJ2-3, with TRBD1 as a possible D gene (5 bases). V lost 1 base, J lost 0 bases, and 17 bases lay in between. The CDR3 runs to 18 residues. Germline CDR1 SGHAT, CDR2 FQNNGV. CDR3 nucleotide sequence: TGTGCCAGCAGCTTAGGGTTTGGGGCCCTTGTTAGCACAGATACGCAGTATTTT. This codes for CASSLGFGALVSTDTQYF.

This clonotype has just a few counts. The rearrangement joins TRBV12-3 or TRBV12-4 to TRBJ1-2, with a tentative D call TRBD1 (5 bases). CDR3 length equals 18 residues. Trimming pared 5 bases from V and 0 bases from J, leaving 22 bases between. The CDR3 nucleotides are TGTGCCAGCAGTCCAACGTTCGGAATGAGGGGACCTAACTATGGCTACACCTTC. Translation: CASSPTFGMRGPNYGYTF.

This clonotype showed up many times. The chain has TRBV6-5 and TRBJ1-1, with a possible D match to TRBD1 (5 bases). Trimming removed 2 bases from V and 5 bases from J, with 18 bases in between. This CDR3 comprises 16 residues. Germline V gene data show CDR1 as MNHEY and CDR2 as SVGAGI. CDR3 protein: CASSYGVVGVHTEAFF. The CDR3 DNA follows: TGTGCCAGCAGTTACGGGGTGGTAGGGGTTCATACTGAAGCTTTCTTT.

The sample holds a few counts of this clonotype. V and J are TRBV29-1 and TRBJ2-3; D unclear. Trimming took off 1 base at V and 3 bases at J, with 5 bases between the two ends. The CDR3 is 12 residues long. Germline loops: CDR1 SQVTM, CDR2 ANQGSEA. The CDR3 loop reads CSVEVRTDTQYF. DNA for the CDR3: TGCAGCGTTGAAGTTAGGACAGATACGCAGTATTTT.

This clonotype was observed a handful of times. The CDR3 sequence: CSVEVGTGAKETQYF. DNA of the CDR3: TGCAGCGTTGAAGTGGGGACAGGGGCGAAAGAGACCCAGTACTTC. The chain employs TRBV29-1 and TRBJ2-5; 10 bases are shared with TRBD1. Germline V gene sequence: CDR1 SQVTM, CDR2 ANQGSEA. This CDR3 comprises 15 residues. With 1 base clipped from V and 3 bases from J, the junction kept 5 bases outside the gene matches. The full variable domain, rest sourced from reference TRBV29-1 and TRBJ2-5, is SAVISQKPSRDICQRGTSLTIQCQVDSQVTMMFWYRQQPGQSLTLIATANQGSEATYESGFVIDKFPISRPNLTFSTLTVSNMSPEDSSIYLCSVEVGTGAKETQYFGPGTRLLVL.

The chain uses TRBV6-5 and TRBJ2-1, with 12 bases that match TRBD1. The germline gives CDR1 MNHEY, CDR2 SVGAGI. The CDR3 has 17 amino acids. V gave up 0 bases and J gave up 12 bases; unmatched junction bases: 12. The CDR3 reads CASSYSTPGQGAQGQFF. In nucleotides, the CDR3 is TGTGCCAGCAGTTACTCGACACCGGGACAGGGGGCGCAAGGGCAGTTCTTC.

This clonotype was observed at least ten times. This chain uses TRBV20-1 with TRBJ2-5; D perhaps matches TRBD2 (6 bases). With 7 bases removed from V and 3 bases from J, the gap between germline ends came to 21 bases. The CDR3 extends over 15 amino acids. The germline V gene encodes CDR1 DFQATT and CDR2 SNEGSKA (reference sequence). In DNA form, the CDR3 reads TGCAGTGAACGGAGGGTCCGACTCCCGGAAGAGACCCAGTACTTC. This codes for CSERRVRLPEETQYF.

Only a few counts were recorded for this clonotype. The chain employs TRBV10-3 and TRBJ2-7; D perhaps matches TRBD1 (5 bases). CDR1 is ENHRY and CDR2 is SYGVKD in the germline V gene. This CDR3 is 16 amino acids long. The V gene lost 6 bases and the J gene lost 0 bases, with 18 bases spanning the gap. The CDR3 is CAIRESSGSPSYEQYF. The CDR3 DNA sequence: TGTGCCATCAGGGAGAGTTCAGGGTCCCCCTCCTACGAGCAGTACTTC.

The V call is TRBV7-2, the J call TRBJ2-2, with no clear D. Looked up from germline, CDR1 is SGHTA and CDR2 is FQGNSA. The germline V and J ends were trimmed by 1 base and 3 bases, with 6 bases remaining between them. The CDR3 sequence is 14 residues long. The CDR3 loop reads CASSLGWYTGELFF. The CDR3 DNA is TGTGCCAGCAGCTTAGGATGGTACACCGGGGAGCTGTTTTTT.

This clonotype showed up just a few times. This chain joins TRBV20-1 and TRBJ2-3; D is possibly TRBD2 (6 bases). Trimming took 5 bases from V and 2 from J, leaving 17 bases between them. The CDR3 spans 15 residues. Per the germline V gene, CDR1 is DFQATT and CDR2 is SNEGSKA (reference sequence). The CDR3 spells CSADTGGEITDTQYF. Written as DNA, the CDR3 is TGCAGTGCTGACACGGGCGGGGAGATCACAGATACGCAGTATTTT.

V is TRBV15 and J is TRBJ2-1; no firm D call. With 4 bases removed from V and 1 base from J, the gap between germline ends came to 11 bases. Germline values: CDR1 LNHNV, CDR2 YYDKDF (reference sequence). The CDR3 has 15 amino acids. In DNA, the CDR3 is TGTGCCACCAGCACCCTGGGAAATTCCTACAATGAGCAGTTCTTC. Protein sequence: CATSTLGNSYNEQFF.